A selection of T cell receptor beta chains follows, all from one sample in a study of CD8 T cells in Susac syndrome. A single record per CDR3 protein comes from TCRdb applying MiXCR to the immunoSEQ multiplex PCR reads. In the table there are around 300,000 distinct CDR3 sequences, 70% to 90% of which are singletons. Material for sequencing was CD8+ T cells from PBMCs. All receptors come from a human donor with multiple sclerosis. Both conserved end residues are part of each CDR3. A D gene is named only where the DNA matches it firmly. Part of the rows lack a size; the others show once, few, many or a class for expanded clones.

14,TRBV9,TRBD2,once,TRBJ2-1,TGTGCCAGCAGCGTAGACGGGGGGGCCAATGAGCAGTTCTTC,CASSVDGGANEQFF
17,TRBV19,TRBD2,-,TRBJ2-2,TGTGCCAGTAGTATAGGTTTAGCGGGAGTAGTCACCGGGGAGCTGTTTTTT,CASSIGLAGVVTGELFF
16,TRBV12-3/TRBV12-4,TRBD1,once,TRBJ2-5,TGTGCCAGCAGTTCCCGGGACAGGGGACCTTCGGAGACCCAGTACTTC,CASSSRDRGPSETQYF
17,TRBV4-3,TRBD2,-,TRBJ2-7,TGCGCCAGCAGCCAAGAGATCTCTAGCGGGGGATCCTACGAGCAGTACTTC,CASSQEISSGGSYEQYF
16,TRBV5-6,TRBD2,-,TRBJ2-3,TGTGCCAGCAGCATACGAGCGGGGAGCAGCACAGATACGCAGTATTTT,CASSIRAGSSTDTQYF
12,TRBV5-4,-,-,TRBJ2-2,TGTGCCAGCAGCACGAGGCGCGGGGAGCTGTTTTTT,CASSTRRGELFF
15,TRBV24-1,-,-,TRBJ2-1,TGTGCCACCAGTGATTTGAACTGGGACAACAATGAGCAGTTCTTC,CATSDLNWDNNEQFF
16,TRBV28,-,-,TRBJ2-1,TGTGCCAGCAGTTTATGGGGCCTCGACTTCCACAATGAGCAGTTCTTC,CASSLWGLDFHNEQFF
15,TRBV19,-,once,TRBJ1-5,TGTGCCAGTAGTGGTCGCAGTGTCTTCAATCAGCCCCAGCATTTT,CASSGRSVFNQPQHF
15,TRBV7-2,-,-,TRBJ2-3,TGTGCCAGCAGCTTCTATCTGGTCGGCACAGATACGCAGTATTTT,CASSFYLVGTDTQYF
15,TRBV4-3,-,-,TRBJ1-2,TGCGCCAGCAGCCAAGACTTAGGATCGTCCGGCGGCTACACCTTC,CASSQDLGSSGGYTF
14,TRBV7-9,-,-,TRBJ2-1,TGTGCCAGCAGCTACCCGGGACTCATCAATGAGCAGTTCTTC,CASSYPGLINEQFF
15,TRBV28,-,-,TRBJ2-7,TGTGCCAGCAGTTTATCCCGCCATTCCTCCTACGAGCAGTACTTC,CASSLSRHSSYEQYF
15,TRBV2,-,-,TRBJ2-7,TGTGCCAGCAGTGAATCGGCTTCCCAGAAGGACGAGCAGTACTTC,CASSESASQKDEQYF
15,TRBV10-3,-,-,TRBJ2-7,TGTGCCATCAGTGAGCAAGAAAGCTTAAAGAACGAGCAGTACTTC,CAISEQESLKNEQYF
16,TRBV27,-,-,TRBJ2-1,TGTGCCAGCAGTTTATTAGTCGGACAGTCCTACAATGAGCAGTTCTTC,CASSLLVGQSYNEQFF
14,TRBV6-5,-,-,TRBJ1-5,TGTGCCAGCAGTTACGGGGTGGGGGATCAGCCCCAGCATTTT,CASSYGVGDQPQHF
14,TRBV7-2,-,-,TRBJ2-7,TGTGCCAGCAGTTCAGAGGGCCGTGCGCAAGAGCAGTACTTC,CASSSEGRAQEQYF
16,TRBV7-8,TRBD2,-,TRBJ2-3,TGTGCCAGCAGCTCATTAGCGGGAGTTCTGACAGATACGCAGTATTTT,CASSSLAGVLTDTQYF
14,TRBV19,TRBD2,-,TRBJ2-5,TGTGCCAGTAGTATAGGGACTAGCTATGAGACCCAGTACTTC,CASSIGTSYETQYF
15,TRBV27,TRBD2,-,TRBJ2-1,TGTGCCAGCAATCCCGGGACTAGCGGATACAATGAGCAGTTCTTC,CASNPGTSGYNEQFF
12,TRBV6-2/TRBV6-3,-,-,TRBJ2-7,TGTGCCAGCAGTTACGAAGCCCGGAACCAGTACTTC,CASSYEARNQYF
19,TRBV5-1,-,-,TRBJ1-3,TGCGCCAGCAGCTTCGAACCCGGGACGGAGATTTTTGCTGGAAACACCATATATTTT,CASSFEPGTEIFAGNTIYF
16,TRBV6-6,TRBD2,-,TRBJ2-3,TGTGCCAGCAGGGGGACTAGCGGGGGGAGCACAGATACGCAGTATTTT,CASRGTSGGSTDTQYF
14,TRBV6-6,-,-,TRBJ2-7,TGTGCCAGTACGGAGGGCCCTGAGACCTACGAGCAGTACTTC,CASTEGPETYEQYF
17,TRBV28,TRBD1,-,TRBJ1-2,TGTGCCAGCAGTTTCGGCAACTACTTTTGGACAGGGAATGGCTACACCTTC,CASSFGNYFWTGNGYTF
16,TRBV7-2,-,-,TRBJ2-4,TGTGCCAGCAGTCTTGGACGCAGCACCCACAAAAACATTCAGTACTTC,CASSLGRSTHKNIQYF
14,TRBV19,-,-,TRBJ2-2,TGTGCCAGTAGCTGGGGAGGGAACACCGGGGAGCTGTTTTTT,CASSWGGNTGELFF
14,TRBV24-1,TRBD1,once,TRBJ1-2,TGTGCCACCAGTGAGAACAGGGGTCCCTATGGCTACACCTTC,CATSENRGPYGYTF
12,TRBV9,-,-,TRBJ2-7,TGTGCCAGCAGCTCCCGACCTTACGAGCAGTACTTC,CASSSRPYEQYF
11,TRBV30,-,-,TRBJ2-7,TGTGCCTCAGGGACTTCTGTCGAGCAGTACTTC,CASGTSVEQYF
14,TRBV5-1,-,-,TRBJ2-7,TGCGCCAGCAGCCAGATTGGGGAGTCCTACGAGCAGTACTTC,CASSQIGESYEQYF
16,TRBV6-2/TRBV6-3,TRBD1,-,TRBJ2-7,TGTGCCAGCAGTTTACTCCCGGGACAGGGGTCGGACGAGCAGTACTTC,CASSLLPGQGSDEQYF
14,TRBV29-1,TRBD2,-,TRBJ2-1,TGCAGCGTCCTTAGCGGGAGGGCCTACAATGAGCAGTTCTTC,CSVLSGRAYNEQFF
15,TRBV6-4,TRBD2,-,TRBJ2-2,TGTGCCAGTACCGGGACTAGCGGAGGTACCGGGGAGCTGTTTTTT,CASTGTSGGTGELFF
12,TRBV19,TRBD2,few,TRBJ2-1,TGTGCCAGTAGTCTGACCGGGGGGGAGCAGTTCTTC,CASSLTGGEQFF
16,TRBV21-1,-,-,TRBJ2-3,TGTGCCAGCAGCAAAGACGAGGGACTAGTCGAAGATACGCAGTATTTT,CASSKDEGLVEDTQYF
14,TRBV27,TRBD1,-,TRBJ2-7,TGTGCCAGCAGTTTGCAGGGGGCGGGCAACGAGCAGTACTTC,CASSLQGAGNEQYF
17,TRBV7-8,TRBD2,-,TRBJ2-5,TGTGCCAGCAGCCTAGGACTAGCGGGAGGACGAAAAGAGACCCAGTACTTC,CASSLGLAGGRKETQYF
13,TRBV30,-,-,TRBJ1-1,TGTGCCTGGTCCGGAGAAGGGAACACTGAAGCTTTCTTT,CAWSGEGNTEAFF
13,TRBV5-1,TRBD1,-,TRBJ1-2,TGCGCCAGCAGCTCGGGACAGTATTATGGCTACACCTTC,CASSSGQYYGYTF
14,TRBV2,-,-,TRBJ2-7,TGTGCCAGCCTTAGACCTAGCGCCCGCTACGAGCAGTACTTC,CASLRPSARYEQYF
15,TRBV6-2/TRBV6-3,TRBD1,-,TRBJ1-2,TGTGCCAGCACCAACGACAGGGAGAACCACTATGGCTACACCTTC,CASTNDRENHYGYTF
15,TRBV15,TRBD1,-,TRBJ2-7,TGTGCCACCAGCAGTCTGGACAGGGGCACCTACGAGCAGTACTTC,CATSSLDRGTYEQYF
14,TRBV28,-,-,TRBJ1-1,TGTGCCAGCAGGTCACGACAGAGGAACACTGAAGCTTTCTTT,CASRSRQRNTEAFF
12,TRBV29-1,-,-,TRBJ1-2,TGCAGCGTTGATCCCCCAGAGGGAGGCTACACCTTC,CSVDPPEGGYTF
14,TRBV6-1,-,-,TRBJ1-2,TGTGCCAGCAGTGAATTCTCCGCTAACTATGGCTACACCTTC,CASSEFSANYGYTF
14,TRBV6-7,TRBD2,-,TRBJ2-7,TGTGCCAGCCCGACTAGCGGGACCTTCTACGAGCAGTACTTC,CASPTSGTFYEQYF
14,TRBV4-3,TRBD1,-,TRBJ1-2,TGCGCCAGCAGCCAAGCTAGGACAGGGTATGGCTACACCTTC,CASSQARTGYGYTF
14,TRBV7-9,-,-,TRBJ1-6,TGTGCCAGCAGCTTCGGGATAGGAGATTCACCCCTCCACTTT,CASSFGIGDSPLHF
15,TRBV4-3,-,-,TRBJ1-5,TGCGCCAGCAGCCAAGTTACAGGGTCGAATCAGCCCCAGCATTTT,CASSQVTGSNQPQHF
15,TRBV9,-,few,TRBJ1-5,TGTGCCAGCAGCGTAGAGGGGCTTAGCAATCAGCCCCAGCATTTT,CASSVEGLSNQPQHF
15,TRBV28,TRBD1,-,TRBJ2-7,TGTGCCAGCAGTTTAGTTGACAGGGCCCTTTACGAGCAGTACTTC,CASSLVDRALYEQYF
13,TRBV29-1,-,-,TRBJ1-1,TGCAGCGTTGCGGGGGGGGTGAACACTGAAGCTTTCTTT,CSVAGGVNTEAFF
13,TRBV6-5,-,-,TRBJ2-2,-,CASSFSIPGSCFF